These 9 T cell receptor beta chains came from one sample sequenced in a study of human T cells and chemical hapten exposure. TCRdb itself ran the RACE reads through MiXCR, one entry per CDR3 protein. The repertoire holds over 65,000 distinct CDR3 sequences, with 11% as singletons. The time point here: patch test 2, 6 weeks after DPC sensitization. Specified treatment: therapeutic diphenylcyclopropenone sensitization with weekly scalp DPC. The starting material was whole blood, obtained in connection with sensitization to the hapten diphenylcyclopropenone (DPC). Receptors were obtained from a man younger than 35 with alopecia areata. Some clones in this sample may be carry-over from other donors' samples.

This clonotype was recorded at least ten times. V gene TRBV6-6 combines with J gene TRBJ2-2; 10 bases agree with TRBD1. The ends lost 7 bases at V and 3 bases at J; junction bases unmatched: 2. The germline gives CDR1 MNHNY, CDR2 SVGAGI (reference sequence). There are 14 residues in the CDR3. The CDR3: CASMTGGDTGELFF. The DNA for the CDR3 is TGTGCCAGCATGACAGGGGGCGACACCGGGGAGCTGTTTTTT.

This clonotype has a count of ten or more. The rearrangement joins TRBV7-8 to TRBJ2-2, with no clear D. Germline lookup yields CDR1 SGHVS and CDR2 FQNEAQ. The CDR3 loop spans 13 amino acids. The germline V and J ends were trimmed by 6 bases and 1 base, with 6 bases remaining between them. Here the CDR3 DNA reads TGTGCCAGCAGACACAGGAACACCGGGGAGCTGTTTTTT. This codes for CASRHRNTGELFF.

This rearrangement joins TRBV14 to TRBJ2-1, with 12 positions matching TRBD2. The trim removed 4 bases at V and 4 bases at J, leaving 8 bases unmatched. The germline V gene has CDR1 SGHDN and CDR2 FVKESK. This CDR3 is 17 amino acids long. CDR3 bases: TGTGCCAGCAGCCTACGACTAGCGGGGGCCATTTACAATGAGCAGTTCTTC. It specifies CASSLRLAGAIYNEQFF.

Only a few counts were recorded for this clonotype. The CDR3 reads CASSLGISETQYF. The CDR3, as DNA: TGTGCCAGCAGCTTGGGCATTTCGGAGACCCAGTACTTC. The chain links TRBV7-9 to TRBJ2-5; D is undetermined. CDR3 length: 13 residues. V dropped 3 bases and J dropped 5 bases, with 10 bases sitting between them. CDR1 SEHNR and CDR2 FQNEAQ come from the germline V gene (reference sequence).

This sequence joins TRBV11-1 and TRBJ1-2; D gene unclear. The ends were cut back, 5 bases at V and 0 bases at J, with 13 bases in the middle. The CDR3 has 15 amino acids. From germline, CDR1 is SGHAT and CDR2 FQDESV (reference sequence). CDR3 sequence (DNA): TGTGCCAGCAGCCGCGGGCCGGGCTCTAACTATGGCTACACCTTC. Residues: CASSRGPGSNYGYTF.

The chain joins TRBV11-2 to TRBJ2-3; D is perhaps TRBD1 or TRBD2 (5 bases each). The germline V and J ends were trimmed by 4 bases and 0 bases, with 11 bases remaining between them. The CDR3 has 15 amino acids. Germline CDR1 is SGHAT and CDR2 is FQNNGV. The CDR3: CASSSGTPSTDTQYF. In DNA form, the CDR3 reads TGTGCCAGCAGCTCAGGGACCCCTAGCACAGATACGCAGTATTTT.

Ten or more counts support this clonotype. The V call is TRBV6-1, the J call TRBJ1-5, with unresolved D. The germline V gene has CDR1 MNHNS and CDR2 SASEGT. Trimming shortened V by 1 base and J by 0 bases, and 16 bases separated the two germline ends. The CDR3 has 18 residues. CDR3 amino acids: CASSEELSAFYSNQPQHF. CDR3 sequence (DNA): TGTGCCAGCAGTGAAGAACTTTCGGCGTTTTATAGCAATCAGCCCCAGCATTTT.

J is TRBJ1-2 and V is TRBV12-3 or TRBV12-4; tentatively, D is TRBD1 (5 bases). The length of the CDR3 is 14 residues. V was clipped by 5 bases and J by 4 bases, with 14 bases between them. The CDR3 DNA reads TGTGCCAGCAGTCGCCACCAGGGTGGCTATGGCTACACCTTC. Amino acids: CASSRHQGGYGYTF.

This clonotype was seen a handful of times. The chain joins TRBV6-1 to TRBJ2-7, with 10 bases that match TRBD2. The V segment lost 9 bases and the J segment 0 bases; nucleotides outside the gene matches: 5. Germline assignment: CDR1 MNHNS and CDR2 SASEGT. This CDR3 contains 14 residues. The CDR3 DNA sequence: TGTGCCAGTTGTAGCGGGGGGTACTCCTACGAGCAGTACGTC. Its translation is CASCSGGYSYEQYV.